This passage covers 20 T cell receptor beta chains from one sample sequenced in a study of identical twins. From the 5' RACE reads, TCRdb called clonotypes with MiXCR, one entry per CDR3 protein. This repertoire shows just over 450,000 distinct CDR3 sequences, 14% found once; its top ten account for about 0.52%. This sample also belongs to another study, concerning yellow fever vaccine responses in identical twins.

Sequencing used CD4+ T cells sorted from blood. These receptors originate from a woman aged 18-29 years in good health.

This clonotype was observed a handful of times. The chain has TRBV5-1 and TRBJ2-1, with no clear D. Trimming pared 5 bases from V and 5 bases from J, leaving 11 bases between. The CDR3 is 13 residues long. CDR1 is SGHRS, CDR2 YFSETQ, per germline. The DNA of the CDR3 is TGCGCCAGCAGTTCGGTACCCGACAATGAGCAGTTCTTC. Amino acid sequence: CASSSVPDNEQFF.

The genes are TRBV25-1 and TRBJ1-4; weak D call: TRBD1 (6 bases). Germline CDR1 MGHDK, CDR2 SYGVNS. V lost 4 bases, J lost 16 bases, and 19 bases lay in between. The CDR3 has 13 residues. The chain's CDR3 is CASSAIGGGGRFF. The DNA of the CDR3 is TGTGCCAGCAGTGCAATTGGGGGGGGCGGAAGGTTTTTT.

The V call is TRBV5-1, the J call TRBJ2-3; D uncertain. From germline, CDR1 is SGHRS and CDR2 YFSETQ. The CDR3 covers 15 residues. V dropped 0 bases and J dropped 1 base, with 9 bases sitting between them. CDR3 nucleotides: TGCGCCAGCAGCTTGGGACGTCTCGGCACAGATACGCAGTATTTT. Its translation: CASSLGRLGTDTQYF.

CDR3 bases: TGTGCCAGCAGCTCGACAGGGTCTGACGAAAAACTGTTTTTT. It yields the protein CASSSTGSDEKLFF. The chain uses TRBV5-4 and TRBJ1-4; TRBD1 agrees at 7 bases. There are 14 residues in the CDR3. J gave up 8 bases and V 3 bases, and 7 bases lay outside the gene matches. Germline loops: CDR1 SGHNT, CDR2 YYREEE (reference sequence).

The chain combines TRBV12-3 or TRBV12-4 with TRBJ1-1; 8 nucleotides align to TRBD1. After removal of 6 bases from V and 11 bases from J, the junction contained 8 bases not matched to a gene. CDR3 length equals 12 residues. The CDR3 sequence is CASRRTGYAAFF. The CDR3 DNA reads TGTGCCAGCAGACGGACAGGGTATGCGGCTTTCTTT.

In its sample, this clonotype was seen many times. This chain joins TRBV6-1 and TRBJ2-2, with 11 bases fitting TRBD2. CDR3 length equals 14 residues. Losses at the gene ends were 6 bases for V and 7 bases for J; bases not matched to a gene: 4. Germline CDR1 and CDR2: MNHNS and SASEGT. CDR3 DNA sequence: TGTGCCAGCAGGGGACTAGCGGCTAACGGGGAGCTGTTTTTT. Amino acid sequence: CASRGLAANGELFF.

This clonotype is a singleton in its sample. V and J are TRBV6-1 and TRBJ2-7, with D perhaps matching TRBD2 (6 bases). The CDR3 consists of 16 residues. Trimming cost V 6 bases and J 0 bases, with 18 bases left between them. The germline gives CDR1 MNHNS, CDR2 SASEGT. Written as DNA, the CDR3 is TGTGCCAGCAGCCAACTTTCACGGGGGAACTCCTACGAGCAGTACTTC. Translated, it gives CASSQLSRGNSYEQYF.

This clonotype showed up many times. The rearrangement joins TRBV7-2 to TRBJ2-7; D is uncertain. CDR3 length: 11 residues. Trimming removed 1 base at V and 6 bases at J, with 4 bases between. Germline CDR1 and CDR2: SGHTA and FQGNSA. The CDR3 region is CASSLDTEQYF. CDR3 nucleotides: TGTGCCAGCAGCTTAGACACCGAGCAGTACTTC.

This clonotype was found once. The CDR3 spells CATSDNRASQPQHF. DNA for the CDR3: TGTGCCACCAGTGATAACAGGGCCAGTCAGCCCCAGCATTTT. The chain links TRBV24-1 to TRBJ1-5; possibly TRBD1 for D (6 bases). Germline V CDR1 and CDR2: KGHDR, SFDVKD. Trimming took off 3 bases at V and 6 bases at J, with 11 bases between the two ends. The CDR3 extends over 14 amino acids.

This clonotype was recorded a few times. The rearrangement links TRBV6-1 to TRBJ2-1, with D unclear. CDR3 length: 13 amino acids. V lost 2 bases and J lost 7, with 9 bases in between. Germline V gives CDR1 MNHNS, CDR2 SASEGT. Here the CDR3 reads CASSERWVNEQFF. The CDR3, as DNA: TGTGCCAGCAGTGAACGATGGGTAAATGAGCAGTTCTTC.

The rearrangement uses TRBV14 and TRBJ2-2; TRBD1 aligns across 10 bases. The V segment lost 4 bases and the J segment 4 bases; nucleotides outside the gene matches: 6. The CDR3 extends over 16 amino acids. Germline V CDR1 and CDR2: SGHDN, FVKESK. CDR3 DNA: TGTGCCAGCAGCCGCGACAGGGGGCGAGGCACCGGGGAGCTGTTTTTT. It encodes CASSRDRGRGTGELFF.

This sequence joins TRBV18 and TRBJ2-2; no clear D gene. Germline lookup yields CDR1 KGHSH and CDR2 LQKENI. This CDR3 is built from 14 residues. Trimming removed 2 bases from V and 1 base from J, with 5 bases in between. CDR3 sequence reads: CASSPVRNTGELFF. As DNA, the CDR3 is TGTGCCAGCTCACCAGTCCGGAACACCGGGGAGCTGTTTTTT.

This clonotype was picked up many times. V usage is TRBV12-3 or TRBV12-4 and J usage is TRBJ1-2; no firm D call. Deletions cut 8 bases from V and 3 bases from J, with 13 bases between. The CDR3 runs 13 residues. The chain's CDR3 is CASGLDGDYGYTF. The CDR3 bases are TGTGCCAGCGGATTGGACGGAGACTATGGCTACACCTTC.

This clonotype was seen more than once but under ten times. CDR3 in amino acids: CASSYSSYNSPLHF. In DNA, the CDR3 is TGTGCCAGCAGTTACAGCTCCTATAATTCACCCCTCCACTTT. The rearrangement uses TRBV12-3 or TRBV12-4 and TRBJ1-6; D not certain. Trimming took off 4 bases at V and 0 bases at J, with 4 bases between the two ends. The length of the CDR3 is 14 residues.

This clonotype was observed a handful of times. One end of the junction is discordant with germline, which a read error may explain. J is TRBJ2-1 and V is TRBV7-7, with TRBD2 as a possible D gene (6 bases). The CDR3 is 13 residues long. Germline lookup yields CDR1 SSHAT and CDR2 FNYEAQ (reference sequence). Here the CDR3 reads CASSWGLNNEQFF. CDR3 nucleotide sequence: TGTGCTAGCAGCTGGGGACTGAACAATGAGCAGTTCTTC.

This clonotype showed up just a few times. The chain employs TRBV28 and TRBJ2-3; D is possibly TRBD1 or TRBD2 (7 bases each). This CDR3 has 15 residues. V was pared by 5 bases and J by 3 bases, with 15 bases between. Per the germline V gene, CDR1 is MDHEN and CDR2 is SYDVKM. CDR3: CASSRGDSSTDTQYF. CDR3 bases: TGTGCCAGCAGTCGGGGGGACAGTTCGACAGATACGCAGTATTTT. The whole variable domain, filled in from reference TRBV28 and TRBJ2-3, reads DVKVTQSSRYLVKRTGEKVFLECVQDMDHENMFWYRQDPGLGLRLIYFSYDVKMKEKGDIPEGYSVSREKKERFSLILESASTNQTSMYLCASSRGDSSTDTQYFGPGTRLTVL.

V usage is TRBV6-1 and J usage is TRBJ2-7, with 9 bases that match TRBD1. This CDR3 contains 15 residues. V trimming: 8 bases; J trimming: 1 base; junction bases outside the gene matches: 9. In germline, CDR1 is MNHNS, CDR2 SASEGT. CDR3 sequence reads: CASGVETGGSYEQYF. CDR3 coding DNA: TGTGCCAGCGGTGTCGAGACAGGGGGGTCCTACGAGCAGTACTTC.

A few counts support this clonotype. This sequence joins TRBV20-1 and TRBJ2-5; 10 bases fit TRBD2. V gave up 6 bases and J gave up 4 bases; unmatched junction bases: 14. The CDR3 covers 16 residues. The germline V gene has CDR1 DFQATT and CDR2 SNEGSKA (reference sequence). As DNA, the CDR3 is TGCAGTGCCTCCCCGAGCGGGAGGGAGCCGAGAGAGACCCAGTACTTC. Translation gives CSASPSGREPRETQYF.

The chain employs TRBV6-2 or TRBV6-3 and TRBJ2-2, with D hard to call. The germline CDR1 and CDR2 sequences are MNHEY and SVGEGT. The V end was cut by 0 bases, the J end by 6 bases, with 5 bases between. This CDR3 has 13 residues. CDR3 loop: CASSYSMPGELFF. The CDR3 bases are TGTGCCAGCAGTTACTCGATGCCCGGGGAGCTGTTTTTT.

The DNA for the CDR3 is TGTGCCAGCAGCTTCTGGCCAGGGGCACAAGAGACCCAGTACTTC. Amino acid sequence: CASSFWPGAQETQYF. The chain has TRBV7-2 and TRBJ2-5; TRBD1 might be the D (6 bases). The CDR3 consists of 15 residues. Germline loops: CDR1 SGHTA, CDR2 FQGNSA. The V and J ends lost 3 bases and 2 bases respectively, with 13 bases between them. The whole variable domain, filled in from reference TRBV7-2 and TRBJ2-5, reads GAGVSQSPSNKVTEKGKDVELRCDPISGHTALYWYRQSLGQGLEFLIYFQGNSAPDKSGLPSDRFSAERTGGSVSTLTIQRTQQEDSAVYLCASSFWPGAQETQYFGPGTRLLVL.